This T cell receptor (beta chain) was observed in a study of blood T cell repertoires in COVID-19. At the level of the study: COVID-19 samples collected from the United States, Italy and Spain covered acute and convalescent phases. Nucleic acid was either cDNA or gDNA, and it came from T cells, B-cell-depleted T cells, or PBMCs.

Original processing notes: Nucleated cell counts were estimated from reference gene primer amplification. Sequencing used immunoSEQ multiplex PCR; TCRdb keeps in-frame clones, though not all of them. V and J calls and clone size are given by that table; D and trimming were obtained from the DNA. The table has a few hundred thousand clones, about 91% seen once. The V segment lost 4 bases and the J segment 4 bases; nucleotides outside the gene matches: 6. Germline-derived CDR1 and CDR2 are LNHDA and SQIVND (reference sequence). The CDR3 has 16 residues. The chain uses TRBV19 and TRBJ2-1; 11 bases are a match to TRBD2. What was sequenced was peripheral blood. This receptor was obtained from an older woman with acute or convalescent COVID-19. The CDR3 nucleotides read TGTGCCAGTAGTAACCGACTAGCGGGACCTTACAATGAGCAGTTCTTC. Translated, it gives CASSNRLAGPYNEQFF.